The 29 T cell receptor beta chains in this list originate from one sample, sequenced in a study of control samples from healthy donors and cancer patients. Method: immunoSEQ multiplex PCR; TCRdb's copy keeps in-frame clones and lacks some. The sample comprises 90,000 to 150,000 clones, about 91% of which are singletons, and roughly 3.4% rests with the top ten. The sequenced sample consisted of blood. The receptor set was obtained from a man aged 35-49 years in good health.

This chain connects TRBV5-1 to TRBJ1-2; D is undetermined. Looked up from germline, CDR1 is SGHRS and CDR2 is YFSETQ. This CDR3 is 12 amino acids long. The germline V and J ends were trimmed by 7 bases and 2 bases, with 9 bases remaining between them. CDR3 DNA sequence: TGCGCCAGCGGAGCGAACAACTATGGCTACACCTTC. Protein: CASGANNYGYTF.

V gene TRBV5-6 combines with J gene TRBJ1-1; D remains unclear. Deletions cut 1 base from V and 6 bases from J, with 10 bases between. Germline V gene data show CDR1 as SGHDT and CDR2 as YYEEEE. This CDR3 region has 13 residues. CDR3: CASSLFSGAEAFF. CDR3 bases: TGTGCCAGCAGCTTGTTCAGCGGCGCTGAAGCTTTCTTT. The full variable domain, in which reference TRBV5-6 and TRBJ1-1 provide the parts outside the CDR3, is DAGVTQSPTHLIKTRGQQVTLRCSPKSGHDTVSWYQQALGQGPQFIFQYYEEEERQRGNFPDRFSGHQFPNYSSELNVNALLLGDSALYLCASSLFSGAEAFFGQGTRLTVV.

The genes are TRBV15 and TRBJ1-2, with D unclear. V lost 3 bases, J lost 0 bases, and 5 bases lay in between. This CDR3 comprises 13 residues. Per germline, CDR1 LNHNV and CDR2 YYDKDF (reference sequence). CDR3 DNA: TGTGCCACCAGCAGCGGGGCTAACTATGGCTACACCTTC. Protein: CATSSGANYGYTF.

The genes are TRBV10-3 and TRBJ1-1; no reliable D call. CDR1 is ENHRY and CDR2 is SYGVKD in the germline V gene. The V end was cut by 4 bases, the J end by 1 base, with 10 bases between. The CDR3 has 14 residues. Here the CDR3 reads CAISGTTGNTEAFF. In DNA form, the CDR3 reads TGTGCCATCAGTGGGACGACCGGGAACACTGAAGCTTTCTTT.

This chain links TRBV24-1 with TRBJ1-2; 9 positions agree with TRBD1. V dropped 0 bases and J dropped 6; count of bases not matched to a gene: 4. Germline V CDR1 and CDR2: KGHDR, SFDVKD. CDR3 length: 15 amino acids. The DNA for the CDR3 is TGTGCCACCAGTGATTTGGGACAGGGGCCCGATGGCTACACCTTC. This codes for CATSDLGQGPDGYTF.

The chain uses TRBV3-1 (or the pseudogene TRBV3-2) and TRBJ2-2; tentative D call: TRBD1 (5 bases). V gave up 1 base and J gave up 7 bases, with 10 bases separating them. The germline V gene has CDR1 LGHDT and CDR2 YNNKEL (reference sequence). The CDR3 covers 14 residues. The CDR3 coding sequence is TGTGCCAGCAGCCAAGGACGAGACAGCGGGGAGCTGTTTTTT. This translates into CASSQGRDSGELFF.

The gene calls are TRBV24-1 and TRBJ2-1; 10 bases line up with TRBD2. The CDR3 covers 15 residues. Germline V lookup: CDR1 KGHDR, CDR2 SFDVKD. Trimming cost V 6 bases and J 8 bases; bases outside gene matches: 9. CDR3 loop: CATSRASGGGHEQFF. Here the CDR3 DNA reads TGTGCCACCAGTCGGGCTAGCGGGGGTGGCCATGAGCAGTTCTTC.

The V and J genes are TRBV12-3 or TRBV12-4 and TRBJ1-2; D gene uncertain. Trimming removed 6 bases at V and 4 bases at J, with 12 bases between. The CDR3 covers 13 residues. The CDR3 loop reads CASRPTGSYGYTF. In DNA, the CDR3 is TGTGCCAGCAGACCAACGGGGTCCTATGGCTACACCTTC.

The J gene is TRBJ2-1, the V gene TRBV10-3, with TRBD2 matching 12 bases. J was trimmed by 5 bases and V by 5 bases; bases with no gene match: 4. Germline CDR1 reads ENHRY; CDR2 reads SYGVKD. This CDR3 is 15 amino acids long. This CDR3 reads CAISPGLAGNNEQFF. DNA for the CDR3: TGTGCCATCAGTCCTGGACTAGCGGGGAACAATGAGCAGTTCTTC.

The genes are TRBV10-1 and TRBJ1-1; no clear D gene. Trimming left V 0 bases short and J 4 bases short, with 9 bases between. Looked up from germline, CDR1 is WNHNN and CDR2 is SYGVQD (reference sequence). CDR3 length equals 14 residues. The CDR3 spells CASSESKGVTEAFF. CDR3 in DNA: TGCGCCAGCAGTGAGTCAAAAGGAGTCACTGAAGCTTTCTTT.

The chain combines TRBV4-1 with TRBJ2-3, with 7 bases that match TRBD2. J gave up 0 bases and V 4 bases, and 7 bases lay outside the gene matches. The length of the CDR3 is 16 residues. CDR1 and CDR2 (germline): MGHRA, YSYEKL. CDR3 DNA: TGCGCCAGCAGCCCCCACGTCGGGGGGAGCACAGATACGCAGTATTTT. Its protein is CASSPHVGGSTDTQYF.

This clone came up once. The V call is TRBV27, the J call TRBJ2-1; 10 bases map to TRBD2. V was pared by 4 bases and J by 8 bases, with 11 bases of the junction left unmatched. The CDR3 covers 16 residues. The germline V gene encodes CDR1 MNHEY and CDR2 SMNVEV (reference sequence). CDR3 bases: TGTGCCAGCAGTTCCATCGCGAGCGGGGGGGCTCATGAGCAGTTCTTC. Residues: CASSSIASGGAHEQFF.

This chain uses TRBV6-5 with TRBJ2-7; TRBD2 matches at 7 bases. This CDR3 is 14 amino acids long. With 11 bases clipped from V and 2 bases from J, the junction kept 12 bases outside the gene matches. Germline values: CDR1 MNHEY, CDR2 SVGAGI. The CDR3 coding sequence is TGTGCCGTCCCTTACCCCCGGGGGGCCTACGAGCAGTACTTC. Translation: CAVPYPRGAYEQYF.

The gene calls are TRBV7-2 and TRBJ1-4; D possibly corresponds to TRBD1 (6 bases). CDR1 SGHTA and CDR2 FQGNSA come from the germline V gene. Trimming cost V 5 bases and J 5 bases, with 15 bases left between them. This CDR3 comprises 15 residues. This CDR3 reads CASSRQGMTNEKLFF. The CDR3 nucleotides are TGTGCCAGCAGCCGCCAGGGGATGACGAATGAAAAACTGTTTTTT.

In this sample, this clone turned up a few times. The V and J genes are TRBV3-1 (or the pseudogene TRBV3-2) and TRBJ2-6; D not resolved. V gave up 0 bases and J gave up 0 bases, with 9 bases separating them. Germline assignment: CDR1 LGHDT and CDR2 YNNKEL (reference sequence). The CDR3 has 17 amino acids. The CDR3 DNA reads as TGTGCCAGCAGCCAAGATCTTACAGCCTCTGGGGCCAACGTCCTGACTTTC. Translated, it gives CASSQDLTASGANVLTF.

V and J are TRBV5-3 and TRBJ2-7, with D tentatively TRBD2 (7 bases). TRBV5-3 qualifies as an ORF whose function is uncertain. The length of the CDR3 is 14 residues. Trimming cost V 5 bases and J 4 bases, with 16 bases left between them. The CDR3 region is CARRNLGGEYEQYF. The DNA of the CDR3 is TGTGCCAGAAGAAATTTAGGGGGGGAGTACGAGCAGTACTTC.

The chain carries TRBV25-1 and TRBJ1-1, with D maybe TRBD1 (5 bases). Trimming left V 2 bases short and J 4 bases short, with 8 bases between. Germline V gene sequence: CDR1 MGHDK, CDR2 SYGVNS. The CDR3 sequence is 13 residues long. CDR3 DNA sequence: TGTGCCAGCAGTGAAAGGGGATTCACTGAAGCTTTCTTT. Its protein product is CASSERGFTEAFF.

The chain carries TRBV5-1 and TRBJ2-2; 9 bases align to TRBD2. CDR3 length equals 16 residues. Germline-derived CDR1 and CDR2 are SGHRS and YFSETQ. V gave up 6 bases and J gave up 4 bases; unmatched junction bases: 10. The CDR3 DNA follows: TGCGCCAGCATGGTGGTAGCGGGGGCCTCCACCGGGGAGCTGTTTTTT. Residues: CASMVVAGASTGELFF. Based on the CDR3 plus reference TRBV5-1 and TRBJ2-2, the full variable domain is KAGVTQTPRYLIKTRGQQVTLSCSPISGHRSVSWYQQTPGQGLQFLFEYFSETQRNKGNFPGRFSGRQFSNSRSEMNVSTLELGDSALYLCASMVVAGASTGELFFGEGSRLTVL.

The CDR3 DNA follows: TGTGCCAGCAGCCAAGAAGAACCGGTCGGGGAGCTGTTTTTT. As protein: CASSQEEPVGELFF. V gene TRBV3-1 (or the pseudogene TRBV3-2) combines with J gene TRBJ2-2, with no clear D. CDR3 length: 14 residues. Germline CDR1 is LGHDT and CDR2 is YNNKEL (reference sequence). V was shortened by 0 bases and J by 7 bases, with 9 bases between the two germline ends.

The V gene is TRBV9, the J gene TRBJ1-4; perhaps TRBD1 as D (6 bases). This CDR3 is 17 amino acids long. Per the germline V gene, CDR1 is SGDLS and CDR2 is YYNGEE. V was trimmed by 0 bases and J by 7 bases, leaving 19 bases between them. The CDR3 nucleotides are TGTGCCAGCAGCGTAGCTTCGGGGACAACAAACGGTGAAAAACTGTTTTTT. Translating it yields CASSVASGTTNGEKLFF.

The rearrangement joins TRBV7-9 to TRBJ1-4, with TRBD1 identical over 10 bases. Germline trimming cut 4 bases from V and 6 bases from J; bases unmatched to any gene: 5. Per germline, CDR1 SEHNR and CDR2 FQNEAQ (reference sequence). This CDR3 is 15 amino acids long. This chain's CDR3 is CASSSAGTGDEKLFF. CDR3 bases: TGTGCCAGCAGCTCCGCCGGGACAGGGGATGAAAAACTGTTTTTT.

V gene TRBV5-1 combines with J gene TRBJ2-3, with TRBD2 identical over 7 bases. The CDR3 is 15 residues long. V dropped 4 bases and J dropped 4; count of bases not matched to a gene: 9. Germline assignment: CDR1 SGHRS and CDR2 YFSETQ. CDR3 coding DNA: TGCGCCAGCAGCAAGCAGACTAGCCCTCCAGATACGCAGTATTTT. This codes for CASSKQTSPPDTQYF.

The chain carries TRBV18 and TRBJ1-5; weak D call: TRBD1 (5 bases). The V end lost 1 base, the J end lost 6 bases, and 19 bases lay between the germline ends. The V gene's germline CDR1 is KGHSH and CDR2 LQKENI. There are 17 residues in the CDR3. The CDR3 DNA is TGTGCCAGCTCACCACACGCTCCGGGGACGGTCGGTCAGCCCCAGCATTTT. Protein: CASSPHAPGTVGQPQHF.

The chain uses TRBV19 and TRBJ1-1; D is uncertain. V was trimmed by 3 bases and J by 4 bases, leaving 12 bases between them. Germline loops: CDR1 LNHDA, CDR2 SQIVND (reference sequence). This CDR3 region has 14 residues. The CDR3 region has the DNA TGTGCCAGTAGTATCATCGGTTTAAGCACTGAAGCTTTCTTT. Translated, it gives CASSIIGLSTEAFF.

The chain carries TRBV12-5 and TRBJ2-1; TRBD2 aligns across 8 bases. The CDR3 runs to 14 residues. J lost 7 bases, V lost 7 bases, and 9 bases had no gene match. The germline gives CDR1 LGHNT, CDR2 FRNRAP. This CDR3 is CASANGLAGNEQFF. Here the CDR3 DNA reads TGTGCTAGTGCCAACGGACTAGCCGGGAATGAGCAGTTCTTC. The full variable domain, with the rest looked up from reference TRBV12-5 and TRBJ2-1, is DARVTQTPRHKVTEMGQEVTMRCQPILGHNTVFWYRQTMMQGLELLAYFRNRAPLDDSGMPKDRFSAEMPDATLATLKIQPSEPRDSAVYFCASANGLAGNEQFFGPGTRLTVL.

V and J are TRBV19 and TRBJ1-4; D is unclear. The CDR3 sequence is 17 residues long. Germline V gene lookup returns CDR1 LNHDA and CDR2 SQIVND (reference sequence). V lost 6 bases and J lost 4, with 21 bases in between. For the CDR3, the DNA is TGTGCCAGTAGCCCTGACCGCGGAGGATTTAATAATGAAAAACTGTTTTTT. Its protein product is CASSPDRGGFNNEKLFF.

V and J are TRBV4-1 and TRBJ2-7; D is possibly TRBD1 (5 bases). The CDR3 extends over 14 amino acids. Deletions cut 0 bases from V and 3 bases from J, with 9 bases between. Germline CDR1 reads MGHRA; CDR2 reads YSYEKL. CDR3 amino acids: CASSQEGQGYEQYF. CDR3 coding DNA: TGCGCCAGCAGCCAAGAGGGCCAGGGCTACGAGCAGTACTTC.

The gene calls are TRBV29-1 and TRBJ2-1, with TRBD2 as a possible D gene (6 bases). The CDR3 contains 16 residues. Trimming stripped 4 bases from V and 13 bases from J, with 29 bases between. Per germline, CDR1 SQVTM and CDR2 ANQGSEA. The CDR3 nucleotides read TGCAGCGTTGCTTTCCTCGAACCGGGACCGGGAGTGGTACAGTTCTTC. The encoded protein is CSVAFLEPGPGVVQFF.

The chain carries TRBV3-1 (or the pseudogene TRBV3-2) and TRBJ2-1; 8 positions agree with TRBD1. The germline V gene has CDR1 LGHDT and CDR2 YNNKEL (reference sequence). This CDR3 has 16 residues. V lost 5 bases and J lost 3; bases outside the gene matches: 9. The CDR3 here is CASSAGGAGLYNEQFF. CDR3 nucleotide sequence: TGTGCCAGCAGCGCAGGGGGCGCAGGCCTCTACAATGAGCAGTTCTTC.